This T cell receptor beta chain stems from a study of T-cell reconstitution after alpha-beta-depleted transplantation in children. This clonotype appeared a few times. V was pared by 5 bases and J by 3 bases, with 3 bases of the junction left unmatched. CDR3 length: 13 amino acids. CDR1 SGHRS and CDR2 YFSETQ come from the germline V gene. Unique molecular identifiers were built into the TCRbeta library. TCRdb fed the PCR reads into MiXCR, producing one record per CDR3 protein. The sample yields roughly 200,000 distinct CDR3 sequences, under 9.5% seen once. The clonotype was recovered from a human donor who donated a stem cell graft to a child with acute lymphoblastic leukemia. The rearrangement joins TRBV5-1 to TRBJ1-2; 8 bases fit TRBD1. The source material was PBMCs from the stem cell graft donor, sampled from the stem cell graft. This CDR3 reads CASRTDRDYGYTF. The CDR3 DNA sequence: TGCGCCAGCAGAACGGACAGGGACTATGGCTACACCTTC.